Presented here are 12 T cell receptor beta chains from one specimen sequenced in a study of T cells in Graves' hyperthyroidism and ophthalmopathy. Amplification of TCR beta CDR3 regions used RNA as the template. HTBI primers were used for first-round RT-PCR of the TCR CDR3. TCRdb fed the multiplex PCR reads into MiXCR, producing one record per CDR3 protein. Of around 380,000 distinct CDR3 sequences listed, around an eighth are singletons. Input material: blood. All receptors derive from a man aged 25 to 40 with Graves' hyperthyroidism that later progressed to Graves' ophthalmopathy.

This clonotype was counted between two and nine times. The V call is TRBV11-3, the J call TRBJ1-1, with TRBD1 identical over 7 bases. This CDR3 has 17 amino acids. The V segment lost 4 bases and the J segment 6 bases; nucleotides outside the gene matches: 17. Germline-derived CDR1 and CDR2 are SGHNT and YENEEA. In DNA, the CDR3 is TGTGCCAGCAGCTCCACTCACGGGACAGTAACTTACGCTGAAGCTTTCTTT. Residues: CASSSTHGTVTYAEAFF.

In this sample, this clonotype turned up many times. V usage is TRBV30 and J usage is TRBJ2-7, with 7 nucleotides matching TRBD1. This CDR3 region has 12 residues. V dropped 3 bases and J dropped 4; count of bases not matched to a gene: 3. Germline V gene lookup returns CDR1 GTSNPN and CDR2 SVGIG (reference sequence). CDR3 in DNA: TGTGCCTGGAGCGACAGGGCATACGAGCAGTACTTC. This encodes CAWSDRAYEQYF. The complete variable domain, with remaining parts taken from reference TRBV30 and TRBJ2-7, reads SQTIHQWPATLVQPVGSPLSLECTVEGTSNPNLYWYRQAAGRGLQLLFYSVGIGQISSEVPQNLSASRPQDRQFILSSKKLLLSDSGFYLCAWSDRAYEQYFGPGTRLTVT.

Regarding this clonotype: One end of the junction varies from germline; a read error may be responsible. This chain joins TRBV30 and TRBJ2-2; the D call may be TRBD1 or TRBD2 (5 bases each). Looked up from germline, CDR1 is GTSNPN and CDR2 is SVGIG (reference sequence). The CDR3 sequence is 19 residues long. CDR3 residues: CAWSVLWIGHRPNTGEPFF. In nucleotides, the CDR3 is TGTGCCTGGAGTGTACTCTGGATCGGTCACAGGCCGAACACCGGGGAGCCGTTTTTT. Full variable domain (rest looked up from reference TRBV30 and TRBJ2-2): SQTIHQWPATLVQPVGSPLSLECTVEGTSNPNLYWYRQAAGRGLQLLFYSVGIGQISSEVPQNLSASRPQDRQFILSSKKLLLSDSGFYLCAWSVLWIGHRPNTGEPFFGEGSRLTVL.

The sample holds many counts of this clonotype. The rearrangement uses TRBV5-1 and TRBJ1-2, with D perhaps matching TRBD1 (6 bases). This CDR3 comprises 13 residues. Germline CDR1 and CDR2: SGHRS and YFSETQ. V lost 3 bases and J 8 bases, leaving 14 bases between the germline ends. The DNA for the CDR3 is TGCGCCAGCAGCTCGGGGGCCGCAAAAGGCTACACCTTC. As protein: CASSSGAAKGYTF.

The table lists this clonotype with many counts. In DNA, the CDR3 is TGTGCCAGCAGGCGGACAAAGGAAAGATATAATTCACCCCTCCACTTT. Encoded protein: CASRRTKERYNSPLHF. V is TRBV2 and J is TRBJ1-6; possibly TRBD1 for D (5 bases). CDR3 length equals 16 residues. V was cut by 6 bases and J by 4 bases, with 16 bases left in between. CDR1 is SNHLY and CDR2 is FYNNEI in the germline V gene. The full variable domain, rest sourced from reference TRBV2 and TRBJ1-6, is EPEVTQTPSHQVTQMGQEVILRCVPISNHLYFYWYRQILGQKVEFLVSFYNNEISEKSEIFDDQFSVERPDGSNFTLKIRSTKLEDSAMYFCASRRTKERYNSPLHFGNGTRLTVT.

This clonotype was observed at least ten times. The chain has TRBV5-1 and TRBJ1-6; 9 bases match TRBD1. This CDR3 contains 14 residues. J gave up 7 bases and V 4 bases, and 3 bases lay outside the gene matches. The germline V gene encodes CDR1 SGHRS and CDR2 YFSETQ. The CDR3 DNA reads TGCGCCAGCAGCCCCGGACAGGGGAATTCACCCCTCCACTTT. It encodes CASSPGQGNSPLHF.

As to this clonotype: With a much larger clone just one base away, this may be a read error. The chain employs TRBV29-1 and TRBJ2-2; 8 bases match TRBD1. Losses at the gene ends were 7 bases for V and 2 bases for J; bases not matched to a gene: 9. Germline CDR1 and CDR2: SQVTM and ANQGSEA. The CDR3 extends over 15 amino acids. The DNA of the CDR3 is TGCAGCGCAACCCAGGGGGCGCAAAACACCGGGGAGCTGTTTTTT. This gives the protein CSATQGAQNTGELFF.

Many counts were recorded for this clonotype. This chain uses TRBV5-1 with TRBJ2-7; tentative D call: TRBD2 (5 bases). V lost 4 bases, J lost 0 bases, and 14 bases lay in between. The CDR3 has 15 residues. The germline V gene encodes CDR1 SGHRS and CDR2 YFSETQ. CDR3 protein: CASSGGSTNSYEQYF. CDR3 in DNA: TGCGCCAGCAGCGGCGGGTCGACCAACTCCTACGAGCAGTACTTC.

This clonotype was found many times. J is TRBJ1-1 and V is TRBV5-1, with no clear D. This CDR3 comprises 15 residues. Trimming stripped 4 bases from V and 1 base from J, with 14 bases between. Germline values: CDR1 SGHRS, CDR2 YFSETQ. The CDR3 loop reads CASSRIGSGNTEAFF. The CDR3 coding sequence is TGCGCCAGCAGCCGTATCGGGTCCGGGAACACTGAAGCTTTCTTT.

This clonotype was observed a handful of times. V usage is TRBV30 and J usage is TRBJ2-5; D possibly uses TRBD1 or TRBD2 (5 bases each). This CDR3 has 14 residues. Deletions cut 1 base from V and 4 bases from J, with 13 bases between. The V gene's germline CDR1 is GTSNPN and CDR2 SVGIG (reference sequence). The CDR3 nucleotides are TGTGCCTGGAGTGGGGTTCCTGGGACAGAGACCCAGTACTTC. Residues: CAWSGVPGTETQYF.

This clonotype has ten or more counts. V usage is TRBV12-3 or TRBV12-4 and J usage is TRBJ1-5; 8 bases map to TRBD1. The CDR3 sequence is 15 residues long. The junction had 9 bases not matched to a gene; V was cut back by 5 bases and J by 6 bases. The CDR3 spells CASSPRAGGGQPQHF. As DNA, the CDR3 is TGTGCCAGCAGTCCTCGGGCAGGGGGCGGTCAGCCCCAGCATTTT.

This clonotype was seen ten or more times. The chain recombines TRBV27 with TRBJ1-2, with D possibly matching TRBD1 (6 bases). With 5 bases removed from V and 4 bases from J, the gap between germline ends came to 14 bases. There are 14 residues in the CDR3. Germline CDR1 is MNHEY and CDR2 is SMNVEV (reference sequence). CDR3 protein: CASSHLRGGYGYTF. DNA of the CDR3: TGTGCCAGCAGTCATTTAAGAGGGGGCTATGGCTACACCTTC.